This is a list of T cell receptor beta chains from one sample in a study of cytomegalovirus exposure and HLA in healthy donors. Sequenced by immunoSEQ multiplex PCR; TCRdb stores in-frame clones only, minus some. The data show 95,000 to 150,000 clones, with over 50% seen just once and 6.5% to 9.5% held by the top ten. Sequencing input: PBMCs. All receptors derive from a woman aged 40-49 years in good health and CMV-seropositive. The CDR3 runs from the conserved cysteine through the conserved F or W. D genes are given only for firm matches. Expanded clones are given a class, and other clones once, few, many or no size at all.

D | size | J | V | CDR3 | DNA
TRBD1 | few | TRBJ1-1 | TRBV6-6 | CASSGQGARTEAFF | TGTGCCAGCAGTGGACAGGGGGCGCGCACTGAAGCTTTCTTT
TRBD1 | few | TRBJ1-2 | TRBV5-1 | CASSPGGTGSYGYTF | TGCGCCAGCAGCCCCGGAGGGACAGGAAGCTATGGCTACACCTTC
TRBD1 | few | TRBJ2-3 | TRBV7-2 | CASSFGTGSTDTQYF | TGTGCCAGCAGCTTTGGGACAGGGAGCACAGATACGCAGTATTTT
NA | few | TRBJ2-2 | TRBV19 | CASSVKGRTGELFF | TGTGCCAGTAGTGTGAAGGGGAGGACCGGGGAGCTGTTTTTT
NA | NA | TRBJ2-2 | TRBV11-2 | CASSLRTRRGSGELFF | TGTGCCAGCAGCCTGAGGACGCGTCGGGGTTCCGGGGAGCTGTTTTTT
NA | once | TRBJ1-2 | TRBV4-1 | CASSQDSSPGEYGYTF | TGCGCCAGCAGCCAAGACAGTTCCCCCGGGGAATACGGCTACACCTTC
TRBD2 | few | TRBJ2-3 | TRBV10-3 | CAISGTSGGQGSDTQYF | TGTGCCATCAGTGGGACTAGCGGGGGCCAGGGGTCAGATACGCAGTATTTT
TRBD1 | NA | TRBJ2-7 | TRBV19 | CASTLLPGQGPPHLGYGQYF | TGTGCCAGTACCCTCCTCCCGGGACAGGGGCCCCCCCACCTGGGGTATGGGCAGTACTTC
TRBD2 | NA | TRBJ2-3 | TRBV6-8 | CASSYWGGSTDTQYF | TGTGCCAGCAGTTACTGGGGGGGTAGCACAGATACGCAGTATTTT
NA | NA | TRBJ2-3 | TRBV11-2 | CASSLDFEAPSDTQYF | TGTGCCAGCAGCTTAGATTTCGAAGCGCCCTCAGATACGCAGTATTTT
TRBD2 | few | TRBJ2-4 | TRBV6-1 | CASSEGGWGGPKNIQYF | TGTGCCAGCAGTGAAGGAGGGTGGGGGGGACCCAAAAACATTCAGTACTTC
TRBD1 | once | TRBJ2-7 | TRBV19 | CASTETGGSEQYF | TGTGCCAGTACGGAGACAGGGGGTAGCGAGCAGTACTTC
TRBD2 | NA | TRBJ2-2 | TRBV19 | CASSIPGGSSDGELFF | TGTGCCAGTAGTATTCCGGGCGGGAGCTCGGACGGGGAGCTGTTTTTT
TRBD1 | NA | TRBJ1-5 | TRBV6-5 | CASRTRTGSNQPQHF | TGTGCCAGCAGGACCAGGACAGGGTCTAATCAGCCCCAGCATTTT
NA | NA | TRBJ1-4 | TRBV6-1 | CASSDKGGGTGREKLFF | TGTGCCAGCAGTGACAAAGGGGGGGGAACAGGGAGAGAAAAACTGTTTTTT
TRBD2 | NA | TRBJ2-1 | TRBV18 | CASSPPSSGGDEQFF | TGTGCCAGCTCACCACCGTCTAGCGGGGGCGATGAGCAGTTCTTC
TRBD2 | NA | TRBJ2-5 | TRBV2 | CASKAGVYQETQYF | TGTGCCAGCAAAGCGGGAGTATACCAAGAGACCCAGTACTTC
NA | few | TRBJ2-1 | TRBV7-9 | CASSLAGGNEQFF | TGTGCCAGCAGCTTAGCGGGAGGCAATGAGCAGTTCTTC
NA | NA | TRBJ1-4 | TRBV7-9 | CASSLGEDRSNEKLFF | TGTGCCAGCAGCTTAGGGGAGGATCGTAGTAATGAAAAACTGTTTTTT
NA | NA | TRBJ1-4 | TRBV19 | CASSIVETSRHEKLFF | TGTGCCAGTAGTATAGTAGAGACCTCGAGGCATGAAAAACTGTTTTTT
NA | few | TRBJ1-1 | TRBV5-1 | CASSLAGSDTEAFF | TGCGCCAGCAGCTTGGCGGGTTCCGACACTGAAGCTTTCTTT
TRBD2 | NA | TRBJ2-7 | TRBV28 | CASTDGTSGTYEQYF | TGTGCCAGCACCGACGGGACTAGCGGGACCTACGAGCAGTACTTC
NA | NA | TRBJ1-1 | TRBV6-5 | CASSPGQSTEAFF | TGTGCCAGCAGCCCCGGACAGAGCACTGAAGCTTTCTTT
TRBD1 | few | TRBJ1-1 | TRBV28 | CAISGTGNTEAFF | TGTGCCATCTCCGGGACAGGAAACACTGAAGCTTTCTTT
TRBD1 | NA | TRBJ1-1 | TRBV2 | CASSEQGVGTEAFF | TGTGCCAGCAGTGAACAGGGGGTGGGCACTGAAGCTTTCTTT
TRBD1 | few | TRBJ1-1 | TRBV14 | CASSQMGDRNTEAFF | TGTGCCAGCAGCCAGATGGGGGACAGGAACACTGAAGCTTTCTTT
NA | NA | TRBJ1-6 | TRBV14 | CASSRFDGSQSPLHF | TGTGCCAGCAGCAGATTCGACGGGTCTCAGTCACCCCTCCACTTT
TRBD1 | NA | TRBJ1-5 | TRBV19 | CASSIGLLRTGKLQPQHF | TGTGCCAGTAGTATAGGCCTTCTTCGGACAGGGAAGCTCCAGCCCCAGCATTTT
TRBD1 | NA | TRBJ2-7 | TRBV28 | CASPTKTGGMNYEQYF | TGTGCCAGCCCGACCAAGACAGGGGGCATGAACTACGAGCAGTACTTC
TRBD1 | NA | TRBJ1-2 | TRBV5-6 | CASSAGTAELGYGYTF | TGTGCCAGCAGCGCCGGGACAGCTGAGCTCGGCTATGGCTACACCTTC
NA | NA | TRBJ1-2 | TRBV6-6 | CASSYSNRVVEGYTF | TGTGCCAGCAGTTACTCGAACAGGGTAGTTGAAGGCTACACCTTC
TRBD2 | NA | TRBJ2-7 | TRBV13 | CASSLGRVGGRMGEQYF | TGTGCCAGCAGCTTAGGCCGGGTGGGCGGGAGGATGGGAGAGCAGTACTTC
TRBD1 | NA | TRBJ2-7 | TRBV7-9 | CASSLGQGEGEQYF | TGTGCCAGCAGCTTGGGACAGGGGGAAGGGGAGCAGTACTTC
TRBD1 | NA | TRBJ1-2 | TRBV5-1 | CASSAGTADYGYTF | TGCGCCAGCAGCGCCGGGACAGCTGACTATGGCTACACCTTC
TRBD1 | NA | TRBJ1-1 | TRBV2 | CASSRQGIGTEAFF | TGTGCCAGCAGTCGACAGGGGATAGGCACTGAAGCTTTCTTT
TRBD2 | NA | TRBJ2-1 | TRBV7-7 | CASSLGRLLAGERDEQFF | TGTGCTAGCAGCTTAGGGCGGCTGCTAGCGGGGGAACGGGATGAGCAGTTCTTC
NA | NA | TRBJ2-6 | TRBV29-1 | CSVEELAPGSGANVLTF | TGCAGCGTTGAAGAATTGGCCCCTGGCTCTGGGGCCAACGTCCTGACTTTC
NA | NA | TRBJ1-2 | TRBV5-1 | CASSPGESAGNYGYTF | TGCGCCAGCAGCCCCGGTGAGTCCGCGGGAAACTATGGCTACACCTTC
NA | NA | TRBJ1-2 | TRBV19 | CASLGGPDYGYTF | TGTGCCAGTTTGGGGGGGCCAGACTATGGCTACACCTTC
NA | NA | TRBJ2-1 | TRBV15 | CATSSGSGDEQFF | TGTGCCACCAGCTCCGGGAGTGGTGATGAGCAGTTCTTC
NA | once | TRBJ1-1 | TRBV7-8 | CASSLRGLERTEAFF | TGTGCCAGCAGCTTGCGTGGCTTGGAGAGGACTGAAGCTTTCTTT
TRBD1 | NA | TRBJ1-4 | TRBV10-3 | CATGQGDEKLFF | TGTGCCACCGGACAGGGGGATGAAAAACTGTTTTTT